This T cell receptor beta chain derives from a study of Ad26.COV2.S vaccination and SARS-CoV-2 variants. The study, taken as a whole, reports: Individuals receiving vaccine had higher spike-specific TCR breadth than placebo recipients did. Analytic work on TCR breadth and depth might have understated the full extent of total T cell responses.

The treatment here: roughly 18 received Ad26.COV2.S at low or high dose, single or two shots; roughly 5 received placebo; per-sample allocation not given. The samples date from day 63 after the first vaccine or placebo injection. This clone was observed a few times. Its antigen is not identified. Sequenced by immunoSEQ multiplex PCR; TCRdb stores in-frame clones only, minus some. Of about 350,000 clones listed, 75% to 90% are singletons. Sequencing used peripheral blood, obtained in a trial of Ad26.COV2.S vaccine versus placebo. This clonotype was obtained from a person between 18 and 60 years old who received the Ad26.COV2.S COVID-19 vaccine or a placebo.

The CDR3 DNA follows: TGTGCCAGCAGCTGGCCATGGCTAGCGGGGATCGATGAGCAGTTCTTC. It encodes CASSWPWLAGIDEQFF. V and J are TRBV7-2 and TRBJ2-1; 9 bases are shared with TRBD2. The germline CDR1 and CDR2 sequences are SGHTA and FQGNSA. This CDR3 is 16 amino acids long. V trimming: 4 bases; J trimming: 8 bases; junction bases outside the gene matches: 12. The variable domain in full, completed from reference TRBV7-2 and TRBJ2-1, reads GAGVSQSPSNKVTEKGKDVELRCDPISGHTALYWYRQSLGQGLEFLIYFQGNSAPDKSGLPSDRFSAERTGGSVSTLTIQRTQQEDSAVYLCASSWPWLAGIDEQFFGPGTRLTVL.